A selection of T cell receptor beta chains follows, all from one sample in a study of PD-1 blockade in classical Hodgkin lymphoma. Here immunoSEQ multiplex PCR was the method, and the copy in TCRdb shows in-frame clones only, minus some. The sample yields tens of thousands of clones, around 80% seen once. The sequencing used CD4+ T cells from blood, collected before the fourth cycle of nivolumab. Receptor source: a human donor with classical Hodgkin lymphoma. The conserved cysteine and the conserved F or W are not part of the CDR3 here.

CDR3: ASSLAGTEYYGYT
J: TRBJ1-2
V: TRBV7-9

CDR3: ASSPAGQYGYT
J: TRBJ1-2
V: TRBV5-1

CDR3: ASSQSGGAHTGELF
J: TRBJ2-2
V: TRBV28

CDR3: ASSLGLARYEQF
J: TRBJ2-1
V: TRBV7-2

CDR3: ATSRDLKPQH
J: TRBJ1-5
V: TRBV15

CDR3: ASRTPLPGPQY
J: TRBJ2-7
V: TRBV6-1

CDR3: ASSPEVF
J: TRBJ1-1
V: TRBV7-9

CDR3: ASSLGTSGYNEQF
J: TRBJ2-1
V: TRBV9

CDR3: ASSSGQLDQPQH
J: TRBJ1-5
V: TRBV6-5

CDR3: ASSPAGGLSTDTQY
J: TRBJ2-3
V: TRBV7-3

CDR3: ASKGGTVQETQY
J: TRBJ2-5
V: TRBV2

CDR3: ASSYSDRNLAGANVLT
J: TRBJ2-6
V: TRBV5-1

CDR3: ASIGRGAIDTQY
J: TRBJ2-3
V: TRBV7-2

CDR3: ASSLQGGRTDTQY
J: TRBJ2-3
V: TRBV19

CDR3: ASSGERANTIY
J: TRBJ1-3
V: TRBV2

CDR3: ASSLVPPSEQY
J: TRBJ2-7
V: TRBV7-9

CDR3: ASTLSGTSGGRDTQY
J: TRBJ2-3
V: TRBV7-9

CDR3: ASSIGHYSNQPQH
J: TRBJ1-5
V: TRBV19

CDR3: AWSEGNYGYT
J: TRBJ1-2
V: TRBV30

CDR3: ASRSQGSANEKLF
J: TRBJ1-4
V: TRBV5-1

CDR3: ASSEVPGQGATTQPQH
J: TRBJ1-5
V: TRBV2

CDR3: ASSQAGSNSPLH
J: TRBJ1-6
V: TRBV7-9

CDR3: ASSRAWDPLGETQY
J: TRBJ2-5
V: TRBV7-7

CDR3: ASSPYFGQPQH
J: TRBJ1-5
V: TRBV4-3

CDR3: ASSLTRGLAGGFYEQY
J: TRBJ2-7
V: TRBV2

CDR3: ASSLQGRVTDTQY
J: TRBJ2-3
V: TRBV18

CDR3: ASSLRVSGANVLT
J: TRBJ2-6
V: TRBV7-3

CDR3: ASSQDLGPSDSPLH
J: TRBJ1-6
V: TRBV4-2

CDR3: ASSPGQGIISYEQY
J: TRBJ2-7
V: TRBV5-4

CDR3: ASSDPGQGSGNTIY
J: TRBJ1-3
V: TRBV6-1

CDR3: ASSEPQGTDTQY
J: TRBJ2-3
V: TRBV6-1

CDR3: ASSLDRDIETQY
J: TRBJ2-5
V: TRBV19

CDR3: ASSLYWDRGSQY
J: TRBJ2-5
V: TRBV5-1

CDR3: ASSQLSRDEQY
J: TRBJ2-7
V: TRBV27

CDR3: ASSFRGGVAF
J: TRBJ1-1
V: TRBV11-3

CDR3: SEDRWGANTDTQY
J: TRBJ2-3
V: TRBV29-1